The clone carrying this TCR beta chain showed up just once. The antigen remains undetermined. Other nucleotide sequences from this sample produce the same CDR3. CDR3 length equals 14 residues. V gave up 5 bases and J gave up 2 bases; unmatched junction bases: 4. The germline V gene has CDR1 SGHDT and CDR2 YYEEEE. The sample is drawn from a study of shared clonotypes between healthy human individuals. Deep was the level used in running the assay. The authors' processing: ImmunoSEQ gave junction-only sequences without quality scores, so filtering differed. TCRdb keeps only in-frame clones here, not all; method: immunoSEQ multiplex PCR. V, J and clone size were drawn from that table, and D and trimming were deduced from the DNA. The sample carries nearly 600,000 clones, roughly 95% recorded once. Findings of the study overall: Large depth notwithstanding, sorted-subset sequencing proved incomplete by rarefaction.

Naive CD8 cells, CD45RO-negative and positively selected for CCR7, excluded terminally differentiated effector memory CD45RA+ cells. The study drew its donors from healthy HIV-negative adults without recent acute infections or vaccinations. The sample consisted of naive CD8+ T cells sorted from blood. The chain employs TRBV5-6 and TRBJ2-7; 10 bases align to TRBD2. The TCR originated in a woman aged 25 to 39 in good health. Here the CDR3 reads CASSPGTSAYEQYF. The CDR3 coding sequence is TGTGCCAGCAGTCCCGGGACTAGCGCCTACGAGCAGTACTTC.